These T cell receptor beta chains were read from a single sample in a study of CD8 T cells in ankylosing spondylitis. TCRdb re-called the 5' RACE reads with MiXCR, one entry per CDR3 protein. Of a few hundred thousand distinct CDR3 sequences in the sample, about 17% were seen once. Sequenced sample: blood, either unsorted or a sorted T cell fraction (not recorded which). The receptors stem from a male donor with ankylosing spondylitis. Both conserved end residues are part of each CDR3. The D gene is left open where the match is weak. The size entry is marked missing in some rows and otherwise reads once, few, many or a size class.

D gene	J gene	V gene	clone size	CDR3 protein
.	TRBJ2-7	TRBV3-1	.	CASSQSGWNPYEQYF
.	TRBJ2-2	TRBV12-3/TRBV12-4	many	CASSLWDSAGELFF
.	TRBJ2-7	TRBV7-9	.	CASSQRDKPYEQYF
.	TRBJ2-7	TRBV7-2	few	CASSLSSGALPNEQYF
.	TRBJ2-1	TRBV7-6	few	CASSLAPGPTYNEQFF
.	TRBJ2-7	TRBV5-6	few	CASSLDAGVYEQYF
.	TRBJ1-2	TRBV27	few	CASSFGPPAGGYTF
.	TRBJ2-7	TRBV5-4	.	CASSREVDPYEQYF
.	TRBJ2-1	TRBV27	few	CASTVMGINSYNEQFF
TRBD1	TRBJ2-1	TRBV29-1	.	CSDRTGGVGEQFF
TRBD1	TRBJ2-1	TRBV15	few	CATSSKVPARDREVLYNEQFF
.	TRBJ2-1	TRBV7-9	.	CASSVRTGNNEQFF
.	TRBJ1-1	TRBV9	.	CASSDAGAGAVNTEAFF
.	TRBJ2-7	TRBV7-9	.	CASSPPGALDEQYF
.	TRBJ1-1	TRBV28	.	CASSSPVRTMNTEAFF